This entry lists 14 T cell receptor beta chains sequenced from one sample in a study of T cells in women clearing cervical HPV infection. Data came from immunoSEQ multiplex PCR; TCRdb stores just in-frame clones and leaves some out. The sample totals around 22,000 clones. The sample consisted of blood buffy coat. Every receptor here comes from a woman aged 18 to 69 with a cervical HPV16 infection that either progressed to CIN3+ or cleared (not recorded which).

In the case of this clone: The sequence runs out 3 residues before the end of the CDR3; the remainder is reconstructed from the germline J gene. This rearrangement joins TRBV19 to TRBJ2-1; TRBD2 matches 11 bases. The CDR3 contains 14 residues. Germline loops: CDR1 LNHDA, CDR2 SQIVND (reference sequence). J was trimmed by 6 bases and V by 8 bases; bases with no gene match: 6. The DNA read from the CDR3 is TGTGCCAGTGGTGTAGGGACTAGCGGCAATGAG. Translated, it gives CASGVGTSGNE. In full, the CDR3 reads CASGVGTSGNEQFF.

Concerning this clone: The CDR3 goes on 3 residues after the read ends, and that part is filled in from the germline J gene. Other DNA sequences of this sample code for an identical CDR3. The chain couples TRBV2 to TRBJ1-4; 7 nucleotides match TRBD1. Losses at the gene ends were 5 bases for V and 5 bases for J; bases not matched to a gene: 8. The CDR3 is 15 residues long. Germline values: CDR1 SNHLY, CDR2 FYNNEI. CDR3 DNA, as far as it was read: TGTGCCAGCAGTCAAAACAGGGGAGGCAATGAAAAA. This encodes CASSQNRGGNEK. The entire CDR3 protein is CASSQNRGGNEKLFF.

The CDR3 sequence is CASSPPDSKMNSPLHF. CDR3 DNA (partial): TGTGCCAGCTCACCACCGGACAGCAAGATGAATTCACCC. The chain couples TRBV18 to TRBJ1-6, with TRBD1 as a possible D gene (6 bases). Sequencing ends 3 residues short of the CDR3 end; the germline J gene provides the rest. Trimming removed 0 bases from V and 7 bases from J, with 13 bases in between. Germline V gene lookup returns CDR1 KGHSH and CDR2 LQKENI. The CDR3 consists of 16 residues.

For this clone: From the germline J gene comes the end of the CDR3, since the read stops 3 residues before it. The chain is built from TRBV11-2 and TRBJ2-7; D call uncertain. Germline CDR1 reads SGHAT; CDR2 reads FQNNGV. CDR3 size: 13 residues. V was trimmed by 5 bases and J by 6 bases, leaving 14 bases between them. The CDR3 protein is CASSNSRQVEQYF. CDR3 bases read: TGTGCCAGCAGCAACTCCCGTCAGGTCGAG.

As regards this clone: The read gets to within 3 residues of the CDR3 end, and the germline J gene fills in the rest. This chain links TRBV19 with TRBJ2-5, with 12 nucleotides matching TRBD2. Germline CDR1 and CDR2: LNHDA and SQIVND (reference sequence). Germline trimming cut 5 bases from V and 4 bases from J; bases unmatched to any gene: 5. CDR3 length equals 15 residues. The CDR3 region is CASSPRTSGTETQYF. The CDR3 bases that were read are TGTGCCAGTAGTCCCCGGACTAGCGGGACAGAGACC.

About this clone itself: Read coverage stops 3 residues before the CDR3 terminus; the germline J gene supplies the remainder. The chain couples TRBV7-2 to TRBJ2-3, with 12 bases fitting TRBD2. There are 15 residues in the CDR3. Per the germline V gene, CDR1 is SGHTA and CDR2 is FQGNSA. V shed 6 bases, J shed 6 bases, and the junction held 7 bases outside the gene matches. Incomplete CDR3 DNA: TGTGCCAGCAGTAGACTAGCGGGAGTTTTTGATACG. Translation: CASSRLAGVFDT. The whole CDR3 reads CASSRLAGVFDTQYF.

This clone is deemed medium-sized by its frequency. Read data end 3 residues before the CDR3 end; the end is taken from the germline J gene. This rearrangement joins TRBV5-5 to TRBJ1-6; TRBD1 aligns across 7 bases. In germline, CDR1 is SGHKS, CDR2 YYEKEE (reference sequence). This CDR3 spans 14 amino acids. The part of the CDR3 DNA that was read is TGTGCCAGCAGCGCCTACCAGGGGGTCACGTCC. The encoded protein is CASSAYQGVTS. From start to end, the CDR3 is CASSAYQGVTSLHF.

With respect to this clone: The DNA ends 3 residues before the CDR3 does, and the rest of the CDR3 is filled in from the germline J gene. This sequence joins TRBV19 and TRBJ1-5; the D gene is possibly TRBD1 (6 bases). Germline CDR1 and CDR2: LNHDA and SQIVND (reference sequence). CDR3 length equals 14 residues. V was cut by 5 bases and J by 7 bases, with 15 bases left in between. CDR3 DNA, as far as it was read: TGTGCCAGTAGTTACACAGGGAAAAGACAGCCC. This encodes CASSYTGKRQP. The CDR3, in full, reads CASSYTGKRQPQHF.

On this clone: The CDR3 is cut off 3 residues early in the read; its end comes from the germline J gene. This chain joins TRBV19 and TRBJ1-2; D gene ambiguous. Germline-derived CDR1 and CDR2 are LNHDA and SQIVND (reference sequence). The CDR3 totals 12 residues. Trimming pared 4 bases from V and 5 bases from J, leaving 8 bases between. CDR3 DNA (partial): TGTGCCAGTAGTAGGAGCGATTATGGC. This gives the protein CASSRSDYG. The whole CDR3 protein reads CASSRSDYGYTF.

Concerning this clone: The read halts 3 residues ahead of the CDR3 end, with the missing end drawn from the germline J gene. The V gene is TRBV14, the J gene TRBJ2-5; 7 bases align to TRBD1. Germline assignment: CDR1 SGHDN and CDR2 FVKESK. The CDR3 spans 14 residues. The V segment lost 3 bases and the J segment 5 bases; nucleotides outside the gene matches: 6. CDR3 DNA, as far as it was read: TGTGCCAGCAGCCAGAACAGGGGAGCGGAGACC. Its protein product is CASSQNRGAET. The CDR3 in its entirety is CASSQNRGAETQYF.

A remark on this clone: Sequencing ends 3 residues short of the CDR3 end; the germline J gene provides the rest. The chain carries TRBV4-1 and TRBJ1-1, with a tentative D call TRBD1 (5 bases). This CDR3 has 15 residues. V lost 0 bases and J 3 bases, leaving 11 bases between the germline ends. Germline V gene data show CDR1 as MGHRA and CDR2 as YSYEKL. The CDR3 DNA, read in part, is TGCGCCAGCAGCCAAGATCCCAGGGTTGACACTGAA. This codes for CASSQDPRVDTE. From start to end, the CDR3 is CASSQDPRVDTEAFF.

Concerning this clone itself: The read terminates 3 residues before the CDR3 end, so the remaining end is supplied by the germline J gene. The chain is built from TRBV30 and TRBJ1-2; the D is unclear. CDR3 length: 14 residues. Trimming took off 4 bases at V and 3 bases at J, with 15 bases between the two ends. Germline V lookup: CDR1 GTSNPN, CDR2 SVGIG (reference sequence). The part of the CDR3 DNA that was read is TGTGCCTGGACCGCCGCTAACGGGGACTATGGC. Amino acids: CAWTAANGDYG. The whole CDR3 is CAWTAANGDYGYTF.

Incomplete CDR3 DNA: TGTGCCAGCAGTCACCAACTAGCGGGAGTACCCGGGGAG. As protein: CASSHQLAGVPGE. The whole CDR3 sequence is CASSHQLAGVPGELFF. V gene TRBV6-2 or TRBV6-3 combines with J gene TRBJ2-2, with 11 positions matching TRBD2. The read gets to within 3 residues of the CDR3 end, and the germline J gene fills in the rest. The V gene's germline CDR1 is MNHEY and CDR2 SVGEGT. With 5 bases clipped from V and 6 bases from J, the junction kept 8 bases outside the gene matches. CDR3 length: 16 residues.

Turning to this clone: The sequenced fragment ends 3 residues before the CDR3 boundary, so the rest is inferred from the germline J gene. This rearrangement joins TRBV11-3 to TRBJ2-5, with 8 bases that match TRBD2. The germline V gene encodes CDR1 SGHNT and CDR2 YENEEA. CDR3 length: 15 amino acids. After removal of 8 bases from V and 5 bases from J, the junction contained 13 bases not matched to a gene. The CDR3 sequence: CASASAGGLSETQYF. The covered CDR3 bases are TGTGCCAGCGCCTCCGCGGGGGGCTTGTCGGAGACC. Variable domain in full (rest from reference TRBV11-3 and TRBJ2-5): EAGVVQSPRYKIIEKKQPVAFWCNPISGHNTLYWYLQNLGQGPELLIRYENEEAVDDSQLPKDRFSAERLKGVDSTLKIQPAELGDSAVYLCASASAGGLSETQYFGPGTRLLVL.